This TCR beta chain was identified during a study of CD8+ T cells in alopecia areata. Following RNA extraction, reverse transcription yielded cDNA that acted as the sequencing template. The table came from immunoSEQ multiplex PCR; TCRdb's copy has only in-frame clones and leaves some out. The sample shows more than 130,000 clones, around 82% of them seen only once. Study results and limitations: TCRs were shared less clearly across patients than in mice, possibly for HLA-related reasons. Tofacitinib yielded significantly lower scalp clonality and fewer expanded CD8+ clones among the top 100. Persistence of many expanded lesional clones was seen in scalp and blood during tofacitinib. Affected scalp, especially in alopecia totalis/universalis, had a higher clonality than normal scalp did.

V lost 1 base, J lost 2 bases, and 5 bases stayed unmatched. The germline V gene has CDR1 SGHAT and CDR2 FQNNGV. The CDR3 runs to 18 residues. Worth noting for this clone: The target antigen is unknown.

Specified treatment: oral pan-JAK inhibitor, 5-10 mg twice daily. The specimen was CD8+ T cells sorted from blood, collected at week 4, from a patient treated with tofacitinib. The receptor was derived from a human donor with alopecia areata. V is TRBV11-2 and J is TRBJ2-3; TRBD2 matches 14 bases. CDR3 amino acids: CASSLVSTSGGDTDTQYF. The DNA of the CDR3 is TGTGCCAGCAGCTTAGTCTCGACTAGCGGGGGGGACACAGATACGCAGTATTTT. The full variable domain, in which reference TRBV11-2 and TRBJ2-3 provide the parts outside the CDR3, is EAGVAQSPRYKIIEKRQSVAFWCNPISGHATLYWYQQILGQGPKLLIQFQNNGVVDDSQLPKDRFSAERLKGVDSTLKIQPAKLEDSAVYLCASSLVSTSGGDTDTQYFGPGTRLTVL.